This TCR beta chain comes out of a study of shared clonotypes between healthy human individuals. Findings of the study overall: A handful of donors showed sharing of approximately 5% of naive CD4 clonotypes.

Notes on this clone: Its antigen is undetermined. The sample has other DNA sequences that encode this CDR3 too.

Libraries were prepared by immunoSEQ multiplex PCR; TCRdb keeps only in-frame clonotypes and omits some of them. The data show 2 million to 2.5 million clones, with about 92% seen just once and 0.3% to 0.4% held by the top ten. This CDR3 has 12 amino acids. CDR1 and CDR2 (germline): MDHEN, SYDVKM. Deletions cut 7 bases from V and 4 bases from J, with 10 bases between. This receptor was taken from a man younger than 35 in good health. Some clones in this sample may be carry-over from other donors' samples. Specimen: naive CD4+ T cells from PBMCs. Subset specified: CD45RA+ positively selected. The V call is TRBV28, the J call TRBJ1-2; D ambiguous. CDR3 sequence (DNA): TGTGCCAGCAAAGGGAGGGTCTATGGCTACACCTTC. It yields the protein CASKGRVYGYTF.